This TCR beta chain was captured by sequencing in a study of blood T cell repertoires in COVID-19 (dated by TCRdb to 2020 to 2021). In terms of the full investigation: Samples covering the acute and convalescent phases of COVID-19 were provided by collaborators in the United States, Italy and Spain. The sample metadata nearly always contained a de-identified subject ID, COVID-19 status, age in years and sex. A freely available public database, intended as a resource for researchers studying the immune response to SARS-CoV-2, is where the repertoires were released. The material from the prospective study consisted of cDNA or gDNA derived from T cells, B-cell-depleted T cells, or PBMCs. Deeply sampled blood TCRbeta repertoires from subjects exposed to, actively infected with, or recovered from COVID-19 were included in the dataset. HLA class I and class II types, where available, came from metadata supplied by the sample provider rather than from assay-based typing. Samples were obtained from the ongoing ImmuneRACE study (first 160 participants) and from about 1,300 subjects provided by 6 global collaborators.

Results the study describes overall, beyond this receptor: How much clinical and demographic metadata was included differed by source and by participant, and the metadata was provided uncurated.

TCRbeta CDR3 regions were amplified from genomic DNA by means of the immunoSEQ Assay, a bias-controlled multiplex PCR. Concerning the study's data processing: The number of nucleated cells in each sample was estimated from the amplification of reference gene primers within the assay. Sequence reads were collapsed and filtered to measure the absolute abundance of every unique TCRbeta CDR3 rearrangement. For each sample, productive Simpson clonality was calculated by taking the square root of Simpson's diversity index across productive rearrangements. TCRdb limited this immuneACCESS table to in-frame rearrangements with V and J called. A share of clones is missing; checked studies link under half to unresolved V genes, and the rest is unexplained. V, J and clone size derive from that table, while D and trimming were established from the DNA sequence. Here the sample has approximately 200,000 clones; 80% to 90% occur a single time. About 3.5% of the sample is in the top ten clones.

Participants in the prospective study were aged roughly 18 to 100 years, lived in 24 United States geographic areas, and enrolled through a virtual design. In the prospective study, cohorts were assigned on the basis of participant-reported clinical history obtained from a screening survey and a study questionnaire. In the prospective study, whole blood, serum and a nasopharyngeal or oropharyngeal swab were collected from each participant by mobile phlebotomists. Prospective study participants could optionally give additional blood draws and questionnaires over an approximately two-month period. Before DNA extraction, prospective study blood samples were shipped either frozen or at room temperature. As for this clone: The antigen it binds to is not known. Within one base of it there is no much larger clone, and no base qualities were kept.

Trimming at the junction amounts to 2 bases on V and 9 bases on J, and the germline ends lie 18 bases apart. For CDR1 and CDR2, the germline V gene lists SGHRS and YFSETQ. The CDR3, from cysteine to phenylalanine, totals 15 residues. The sequence is cut down to CDR3 DNA, 45 bases in frame from base 1. Material for sequencing was PBMCs or T cells enriched from blood (not recorded which). The chain is encoded by TRBV5-1 joined to TRBJ2-1, and TRBD2 may be the D gene, going by 5 matching bases. This TCR derives from a young woman in a cohort exposed to, infected with or recovered from COVID-19 (not recorded which). The nucleotide sequence reads as follows: TGCGCCAGCAGCTTAGGTGGGAGAGGCTTTAGTGAGCAGTTCTTC. Translated, it reads CASSLGGRGFSEQFF.